Listed below are T cell receptor beta chains from one sample, sequenced in a study of T-cell memory formation after mild COVID-19. TCRdb called the 5' RACE reads again in MiXCR, with one record for every CDR3 protein. Of roughly 250,000 distinct CDR3 sequences detected, approximately 15% appear once; the ten largest clones hold 20% to 25%. Sequencing was done on a sample of PBMCs or a T cell subset sorted from them (not recorded which). These receptors originate from a young man who had mild COVID-19 (a few samples of this study predate the infection). Cell type and time point are not known. CDR3s include the opening cysteine and the closing phenylalanine or tryptophan. A D gene is named only where the DNA matches it firmly. A clone size is listed for some rows: how often the clone was seen (once, few, many), or a class if it is expanded.

D: TRBD1
J: TRBJ1-1
size: few
V: TRBV24-1
CDR3: CATRGQGGENTEAFF
DNA: TGTGCCACCAGAGGACAGGGGGGAGAGAACACTGAAGCTTTCTTT

D: TRBD1
J: TRBJ1-6
size: .
V: TRBV7-9
CDR3: CASSSPQGAGSPLHF
DNA: TGTGCCAGCAGCTCTCCCCAGGGGGCTGGATCACCCCTCCACTTT

D: .
J: TRBJ1-4
size: many
V: TRBV28
CDR3: CASSSPGMGANEKLFF
DNA: TGTGCCAGCAGTTCTCCGGGGATGGGGGCGAATGAAAAACTGTTTTTT

D: TRBD2
J: TRBJ2-3
size: .
V: TRBV2
CDR3: CASFRMVAGGKDTQYF
DNA: TGTGCCAGCTTCCGGATGGTAGCGGGGGGGAAGGATACGCAGTATTTT

D: .
J: TRBJ2-5
size: many
V: TRBV5-1
CDR3: CASSLQPGDETQYF
DNA: TGCGCCAGCAGCTTACAGCCCGGCGACGAGACCCAGTACTTC

D: .
J: TRBJ2-1
size: many
V: TRBV20-1
CDR3: CSARDYKRATYNEQFF
DNA: TGCAGTGCTAGAGATTATAAGCGGGCTACTTACAATGAGCAGTTCTTC

D: .
J: TRBJ2-3
size: .
V: TRBV7-3
CDR3: CASSQPGYGLAGTQYF
DNA: TGTGCCAGCAGCCAACCTGGCTACGGGTTGGCGGGTACGCAGTATTTT

D: TRBD2
J: TRBJ2-1
size: few
V: TRBV12-3/TRBV12-4
CDR3: CASTSWTSGGAYEQFF
DNA: TGTGCCAGCACCTCCTGGACTAGCGGGGGGGCGTATGAGCAGTTCTTC

D: TRBD1
J: TRBJ1-1
size: few
V: TRBV6-6
CDR3: CASSPSWTGTEAFF
DNA: TGTGCCAGCAGTCCGAGTTGGACAGGTACTGAAGCTTTCTTT

D: .
J: TRBJ2-1
size: once
V: TRBV29-1
CDR3: CSVEGSAPEQFF
DNA: TGCAGCGTTGAGGGTAGTGCACCTGAGCAGTTCTTC

D: .
J: TRBJ1-2
size: few
V: TRBV5-1
CDR3: CASSLGGVYNYGYTF
DNA: TGCGCCAGCAGCTTGGGCGGGGTTTACAACTATGGCTACACCTTC

D: .
J: TRBJ1-1
size: .
V: TRBV20-1
CDR3: CSAPRGEAFF
DNA: TGCAGTGCGCCAAGGGGAGAAGCTTTCTTT

D: .
J: TRBJ2-1
size: few
V: TRBV29-1
CDR3: CSVDGTAEADNEQFF
DNA: TGCAGCGTTGACGGGACGGCGGAGGCGGACAATGAGCAGTTCTTC

D: .
J: TRBJ2-1
size: many
V: TRBV6-2/TRBV6-3
CDR3: CASRPPSGEQFF
DNA: TGTGCCAGCAGACCACCCTCAGGAGAGCAGTTCTTC

D: TRBD1
J: TRBJ2-3
size: .
V: TRBV30
CDR3: CAWGRGQGADTQYF
DNA: TGTGCCTGGGGTAGGGGACAGGGGGCTGATACGCAGTATTTT

D: TRBD1
J: TRBJ2-2
size: .
V: TRBV19
CDR3: CASIRTGDTGELFF
DNA: TGTGCCAGTATCCGGACAGGGGACACCGGGGAGCTGTTTTTT

D: .
J: TRBJ2-1
size: many
V: TRBV5-1
CDR3: CASSLSVTYNEQFF
DNA: TGCGCCAGCAGCTTGTCGGTAACCTACAATGAGCAGTTCTTC

D: TRBD1
J: TRBJ1-2
size: .
V: TRBV6-2/TRBV6-3
CDR3: CASSYSPRQGGRGYTF
DNA: TGTGCCAGCAGTTACTCCCCCCGACAGGGTGGTAGAGGCTACACCTTC

D: .
J: TRBJ2-3
size: few
V: TRBV11-2
CDR3: CASSLEWSGTDTQYF
DNA: TGTGCCAGCAGCTTAGAGTGGTCAGGCACAGATACGCAGTATTTT

D: .
J: TRBJ1-2
size: .
V: TRBV6-5
CDR3: CASRNLRSVTWWGYTF
DNA: TGTGCCAGCCGAAACCTACGCAGTGTGACGTGGTGGGGCTACACCTTC

D: .
J: TRBJ1-1
size: .
V: TRBV7-3
CDR3: CASRQGVDTEAFF
DNA: TGTGCCAGCAGGCAGGGTGTGGACACTGAAGCTTTCTTT

D: TRBD1
J: TRBJ1-6
size: .
V: TRBV6-5
CDR3: CASSLMQGAGNSPLHF
DNA: TGTGCCAGCAGCCTGATGCAGGGGGCAGGGAATTCACCCCTCCACTTT

D: TRBD1
J: TRBJ2-7
size: few
V: TRBV4-2
CDR3: CASSQGDRVDEQYF
DNA: TGTGCCAGCAGCCAAGGGGACAGGGTGGACGAGCAGTACTTC

D: .
J: TRBJ2-3
size: .
V: TRBV3-1
CDR3: CASSQDGPFTTDTQYF
DNA: TGTGCCAGCAGCCAAGATGGACCTTTCACCACAGATACGCAGTATTTT

D: .
J: TRBJ1-2
size: many
V: TRBV2
CDR3: CASSVTELDGYTF
DNA: TGTGCCAGCAGTGTAACGGAACTAGATGGCTACACCTTC

D: TRBD1
J: TRBJ1-1
size: few
V: TRBV20-1
CDR3: CSARPGQGKDTEAFF
DNA: TGCAGTGCTCGCCCCGGACAGGGGAAGGACACTGAAGCTTTCTTT

D: .
J: TRBJ1-1
size: .
V: TRBV5-1
CDR3: CASTAQGVTEAFF
DNA: TGCGCCAGCACCGCCCAGGGCGTCACTGAAGCTTTCTTT

D: .
J: TRBJ1-5
size: few
V: TRBV5-5
CDR3: CASSLRQGHQPQHF
DNA: TGTGCCAGCAGCTTGCGTCAGGGGCATCAGCCCCAGCATTTT

D: .
J: TRBJ1-1
size: few
V: TRBV7-2
CDR3: CASRLWGQNTEAFF
DNA: TGTGCCAGCAGGCTCTGGGGACAGAACACTGAAGCTTTCTTT

D: .
J: TRBJ1-2
size: many
V: TRBV10-3
CDR3: CAISTGYGYTF
DNA: TGTGCCATCTCGACAGGCTATGGCTACACCTTC

D: .
J: TRBJ1-2
size: once
V: TRBV6-5
CDR3: CDSSYSSHSYGYTF
DNA: TGTGACAGCAGTTACTCGTCCCACTCCTATGGCTACACCTTC

D: .
J: TRBJ2-5
size: .
V: TRBV28
CDR3: CASSSEEETQYF
DNA: TGTGCCAGCAGCTCCGAAGAAGAGACCCAGTACTTC

D: .
J: TRBJ1-1
size: few
V: TRBV27
CDR3: CASSRGQPNTEAFF
DNA: TGTGCCAGCAGTCGGGGACAACCGAACACTGAAGCTTTCTTT

D: .
J: TRBJ2-5
size: few
V: TRBV7-8
CDR3: CASTMGWGDQETQYF
DNA: TGTGCCAGCACCATGGGGTGGGGGGATCAAGAGACCCAGTACTTC

D: .
J: TRBJ1-4
size: .
V: TRBV7-8
CDR3: CASSFRGLGEKLFF
DNA: TGTGCCAGCAGCTTTCGGGGTTTAGGTGAAAAACTGTTTTTT

D: .
J: TRBJ1-1
size: .
V: TRBV6-2/TRBV6-3
CDR3: CASYRSLNTEAFF
DNA: TGTGCCAGCTATAGAAGTTTGAACACTGAAGCTTTCTTT

D: .
J: TRBJ2-5
size: many
V: TRBV7-9
CDR3: CASSRAEETQYF
DNA: TGTGCCAGCAGTCGGGCAGAAGAGACCCAGTACTTC

D: TRBD2
J: TRBJ2-3
size: .
V: TRBV4-2
CDR3: CASSQKGLAGSTDTQYF
DNA: TGTGCCAGCAGCCAAAAGGGGCTAGCGGGGAGCACAGATACGCAGTATTTT

D: TRBD2
J: TRBJ2-3
size: .
V: TRBV24-1
CDR3: CATSGGSGDLTDTQYF
DNA: TGTGCCACCAGTGGTGGTAGCGGGGACCTCACAGATACGCAGTATTTT

D: TRBD2
J: TRBJ2-1
size: .
V: TRBV6-4
CDR3: CASSGLAGGREQFF
DNA: TGTGCCAGCAGTGGGCTAGCGGGGGGACGTGAGCAGTTCTTC

D: .
J: TRBJ1-5
size: few
V: TRBV12-3/TRBV12-4
CDR3: CASSLSLKLNQPQHF
DNA: TGTGCCAGCAGTTTATCACTAAAACTTAATCAGCCCCAGCATTTT

D: .
J: TRBJ2-1
size: .
V: TRBV30
CDR3: CAWRLSVDEQFF
DNA: TGTGCCTGGAGACTTAGCGTGGATGAGCAGTTCTTC

D: .
J: TRBJ2-1
size: .
V: TRBV7-2
CDR3: CASSSAGCCNEQFF
DNA: TGTGCCAGCAGCTCAGCCGGTTGTTGCAATGAGCAGTTCTTC

D: .
J: TRBJ1-5
size: once
V: TRBV7-8
CDR3: CASGVGNQPQHF
DNA: TGTGCCAGCGGGGTGGGAAATCAGCCCCAGCATTTT

D: TRBD2
J: TRBJ2-4
size: .
V: TRBV2
CDR3: CASRTSGGDIQYF
DNA: TGTGCCAGCAGGACTAGCGGGGGGGACATTCAGTACTTC

D: TRBD2
J: TRBJ2-3
size: .
V: TRBV28
CDR3: CASSFGLVAGATDTQYF
DNA: TGTGCCAGCAGTTTCGGGCTAGTAGCGGGGGCAACAGATACGCAGTATTTT

D: .
J: TRBJ2-3
size: .
V: TRBV18
CDR3: CASSPRDRGGDTQYF
DNA: TGTGCCAGCTCACCCAGGGACAGAGGAGGGGATACGCAGTATTTT

D: TRBD1
J: TRBJ2-7
size: few
V: TRBV7-9
CDR3: CASSTRGQSEIYEQYF
DNA: TGTGCCAGCAGCACCCGGGGACAGTCCGAGATCTACGAGCAGTACTTC

D: TRBD2
J: TRBJ2-3
size: few
V: TRBV6-1
CDR3: CASSDEGRGTQYF
DNA: TGTGCCAGCAGTGATGAGGGGCGGGGGACGCAGTATTTT

D: TRBD2
J: TRBJ2-3
size: .
V: TRBV7-9
CDR3: CASRPTSDTDTQYF
DNA: TGTGCCAGCAGGCCTACTAGCGACACAGATACGCAGTATTTT

D: TRBD2
J: TRBJ2-5
size: few
V: TRBV7-6
CDR3: CASSSTSGGRETQYF
DNA: TGTGCCAGCAGCTCGACTAGCGGGGGTCGGGAGACCCAGTACTTC

D: .
J: TRBJ1-1
size: many
V: TRBV12-3/TRBV12-4
CDR3: CASSSRGINTEAFF
DNA: TGTGCCAGCAGTTCTCGGGGGATAAACACTGAAGCTTTCTTT

D: .
J: TRBJ1-2
size: few
V: TRBV4-1
CDR3: CASSQGSAREYGYTF
DNA: TGCGCCAGCAGCCAAGGCAGCGCGCGGGAATATGGCTACACCTTC

D: TRBD2
J: TRBJ2-3
size: many
V: TRBV29-1
CDR3: CSVEAGRGSTDTQYF
DNA: TGCAGCGTTGAGGCGGGGAGGGGTAGCACAGATACGCAGTATTTT

D: TRBD2
J: TRBJ2-3
size: few
V: TRBV6-5
CDR3: CASSGTGGVQDTQYF
DNA: TGTGCCAGCAGCGGAACGGGGGGGGTACAAGATACGCAGTATTTT

D: .
J: TRBJ2-7
size: .
V: TRBV21-1
CDR3: CASSRPGQGFVYEQYF
DNA: TGTGCCAGCAGCAGACCGGGACAGGGTTTCGTCTACGAGCAGTACTTC

D: .
J: TRBJ1-2
size: .
V: TRBV7-2
CDR3: CASRDRGTASYGYTF
DNA: TGTGCCAGCAGAGATAGGGGTACAGCTAGCTATGGCTACACCTTC

D: .
J: TRBJ1-6
size: few
V: TRBV7-2
CDR3: CASSLEWSLQNSPLHF
DNA: TGTGCCAGCAGCTTAGAATGGTCTCTACAGAATTCACCCCTCCACTTT

D: .
J: TRBJ1-1
size: few
V: TRBV12-3/TRBV12-4
CDR3: CASSQQENTEAFF
DNA: TGTGCCAGCAGCCAACAGGAGAACACTGAAGCTTTCTTT

D: .
J: TRBJ2-2
size: .
V: TRBV7-6
CDR3: CASLWGELFF
DNA: TGTGCCAGCCTCTGGGGGGAGCTGTTTTTT